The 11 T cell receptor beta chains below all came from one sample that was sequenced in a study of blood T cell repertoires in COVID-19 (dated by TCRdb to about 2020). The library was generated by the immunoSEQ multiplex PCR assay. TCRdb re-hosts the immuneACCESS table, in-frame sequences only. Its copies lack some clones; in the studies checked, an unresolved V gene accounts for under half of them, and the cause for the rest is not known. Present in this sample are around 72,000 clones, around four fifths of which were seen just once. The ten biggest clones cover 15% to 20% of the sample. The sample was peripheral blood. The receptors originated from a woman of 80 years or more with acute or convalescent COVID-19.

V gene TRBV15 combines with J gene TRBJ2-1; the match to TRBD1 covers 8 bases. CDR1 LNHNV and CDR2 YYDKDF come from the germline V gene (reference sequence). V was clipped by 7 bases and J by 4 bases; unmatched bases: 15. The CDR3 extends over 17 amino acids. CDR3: CATKGTGGSLSYNEQFF. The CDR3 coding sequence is TGTGCCACCAAAGGGACAGGCGGTTCACTTTCTTACAATGAGCAGTTCTTC.

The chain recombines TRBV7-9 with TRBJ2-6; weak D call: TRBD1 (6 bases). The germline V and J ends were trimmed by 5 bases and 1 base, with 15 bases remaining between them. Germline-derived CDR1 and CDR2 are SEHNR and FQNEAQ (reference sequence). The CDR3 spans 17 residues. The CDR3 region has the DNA TGTGCCAGCAGCGCCAACAGGGAAGGGTCTGGGGCCAACGTCCTGACTTTC. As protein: CASSANREGSGANVLTF.

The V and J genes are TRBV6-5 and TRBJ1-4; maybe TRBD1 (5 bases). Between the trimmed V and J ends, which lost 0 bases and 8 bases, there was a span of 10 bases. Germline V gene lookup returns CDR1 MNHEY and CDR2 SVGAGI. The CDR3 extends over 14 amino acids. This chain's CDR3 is CASSYSGGNEKLFF. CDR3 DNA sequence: TGTGCCAGCAGTTACTCTGGGGGGAACGAAAAACTGTTTTTT.

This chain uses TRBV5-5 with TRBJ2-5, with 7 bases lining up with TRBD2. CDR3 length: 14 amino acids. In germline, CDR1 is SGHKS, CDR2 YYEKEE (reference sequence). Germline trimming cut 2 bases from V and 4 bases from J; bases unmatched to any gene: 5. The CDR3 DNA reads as TGTGCCAGCAGCTTCACGGCTAGCGGAGAGACCCAGTACTTC. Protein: CASSFTASGETQYF.

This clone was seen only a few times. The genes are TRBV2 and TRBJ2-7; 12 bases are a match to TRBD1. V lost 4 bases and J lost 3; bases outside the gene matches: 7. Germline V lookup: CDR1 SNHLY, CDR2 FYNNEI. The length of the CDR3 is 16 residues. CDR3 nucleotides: TGTGCCAGCAGTGTTCTTGGGACAGGGGGCGTCTACGAGCAGTACTTC. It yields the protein CASSVLGTGGVYEQYF.

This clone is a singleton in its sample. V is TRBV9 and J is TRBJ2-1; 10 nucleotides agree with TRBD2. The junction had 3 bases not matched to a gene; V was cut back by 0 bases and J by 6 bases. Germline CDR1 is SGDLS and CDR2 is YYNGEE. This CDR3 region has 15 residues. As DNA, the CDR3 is TGTGCCAGCAGCGTAGTGGCTAGCGGGAGCAATGAGCAGTTCTTC. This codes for CASSVVASGSNEQFF.

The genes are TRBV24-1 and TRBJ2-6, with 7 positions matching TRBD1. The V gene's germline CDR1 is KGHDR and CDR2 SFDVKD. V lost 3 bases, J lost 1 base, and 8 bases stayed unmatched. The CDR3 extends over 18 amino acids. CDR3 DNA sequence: TGTGCCACCAGTGATCGGGACAGCAGTCCTTCTGGGGCCAACGTCCTGACTTTC. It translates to CATSDRDSSPSGANVLTF.

CDR3 in DNA: TGTGCCAGCAGTGATGCGGGACGGAACATTCAGTACTTC. Encoded protein: CASSDAGRNIQYF. V is TRBV25-1 and J is TRBJ2-4; tentative D call: TRBD2 (6 bases). CDR3 size: 13 residues. The V end was cut by 3 bases, the J end by 7 bases, with 10 bases between. The germline gives CDR1 MGHDK, CDR2 SYGVNS.

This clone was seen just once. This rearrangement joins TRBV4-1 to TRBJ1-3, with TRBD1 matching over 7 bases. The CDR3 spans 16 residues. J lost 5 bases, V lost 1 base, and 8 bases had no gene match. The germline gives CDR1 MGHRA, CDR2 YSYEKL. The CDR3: CASSQGSGTARNTIYF. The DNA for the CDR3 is TGCGCCAGCAGCCAAGGCTCCGGGACAGCCCGAAACACCATATATTTT.

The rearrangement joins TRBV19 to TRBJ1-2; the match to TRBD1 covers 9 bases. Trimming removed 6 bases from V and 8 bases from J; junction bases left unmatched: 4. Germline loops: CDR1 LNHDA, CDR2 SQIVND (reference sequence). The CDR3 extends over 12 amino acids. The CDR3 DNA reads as TGTGCCAGTAGGGGACAGGGACAAGGCTACACCTTC. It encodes CASRGQGQGYTF.

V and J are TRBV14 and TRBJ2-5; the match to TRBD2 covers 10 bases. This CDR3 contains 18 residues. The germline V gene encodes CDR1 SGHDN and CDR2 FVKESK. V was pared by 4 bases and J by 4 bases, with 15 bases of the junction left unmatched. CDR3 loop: CASSPPGLAGASGETQYF. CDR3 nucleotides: TGTGCCAGCAGCCCCCCGGGTCTAGCGGGAGCCTCTGGAGAGACCCAGTACTTC.